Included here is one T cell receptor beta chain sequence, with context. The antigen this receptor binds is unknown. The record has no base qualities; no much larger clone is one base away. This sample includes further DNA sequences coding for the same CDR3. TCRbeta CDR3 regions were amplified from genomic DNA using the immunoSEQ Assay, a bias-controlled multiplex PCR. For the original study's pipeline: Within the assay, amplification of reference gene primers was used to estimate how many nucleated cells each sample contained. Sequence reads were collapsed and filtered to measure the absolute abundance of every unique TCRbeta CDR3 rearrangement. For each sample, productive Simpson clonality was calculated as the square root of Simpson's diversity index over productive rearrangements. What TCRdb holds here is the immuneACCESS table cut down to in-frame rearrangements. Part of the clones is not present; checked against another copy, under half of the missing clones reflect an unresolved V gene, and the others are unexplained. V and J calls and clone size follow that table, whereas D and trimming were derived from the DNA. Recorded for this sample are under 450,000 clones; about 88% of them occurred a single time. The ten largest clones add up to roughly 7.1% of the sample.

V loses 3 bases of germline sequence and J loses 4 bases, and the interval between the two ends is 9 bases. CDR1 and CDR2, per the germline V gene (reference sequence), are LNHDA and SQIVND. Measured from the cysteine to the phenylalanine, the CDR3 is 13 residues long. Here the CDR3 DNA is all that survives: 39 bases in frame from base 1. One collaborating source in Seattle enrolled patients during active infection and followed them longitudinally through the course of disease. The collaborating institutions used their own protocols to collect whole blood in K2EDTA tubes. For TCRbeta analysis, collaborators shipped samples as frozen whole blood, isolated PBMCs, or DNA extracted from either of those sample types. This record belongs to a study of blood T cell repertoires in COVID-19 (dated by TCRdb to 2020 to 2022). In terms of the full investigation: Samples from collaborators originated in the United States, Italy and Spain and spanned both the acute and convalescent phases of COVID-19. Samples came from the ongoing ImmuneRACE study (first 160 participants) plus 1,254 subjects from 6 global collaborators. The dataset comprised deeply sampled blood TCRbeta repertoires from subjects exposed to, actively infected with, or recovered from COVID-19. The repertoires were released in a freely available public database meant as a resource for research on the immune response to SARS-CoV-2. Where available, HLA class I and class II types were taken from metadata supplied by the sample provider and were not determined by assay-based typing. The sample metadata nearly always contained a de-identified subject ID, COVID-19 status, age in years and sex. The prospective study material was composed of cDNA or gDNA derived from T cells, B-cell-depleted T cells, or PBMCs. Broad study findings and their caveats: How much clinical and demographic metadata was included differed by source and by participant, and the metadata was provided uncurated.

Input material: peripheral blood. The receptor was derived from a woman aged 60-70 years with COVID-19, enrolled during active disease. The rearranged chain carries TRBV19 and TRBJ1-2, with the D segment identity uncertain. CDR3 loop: CASSIEGLYGYTF. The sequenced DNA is TGTGCCAGTAGTATCGAGGGTCTCTATGGCTACACCTTC.